This T cell receptor (beta chain) appears in the sequencing data of a study of blood T cell repertoires in COVID-19. Looking at the study overall: Samples taken during acute and convalescent COVID-19 were collected in the United States, Italy and Spain. T cells, B-cell-depleted T cells, or PBMCs provided the cDNA or gDNA that served as material.

The length of the CDR3 is 12 residues. Trimming removed 3 bases at V and 7 bases at J, with 9 bases between. The germline gives CDR1 LNHDA, CDR2 SQIVND (reference sequence). Per the study methods: The assay estimated nucleated cells by amplifying reference gene primers. Assay used: immunoSEQ multiplex PCR; TCRdb lists only in-frame clones, some missing. That table gives V, J and clone size, and the DNA gave D and trimming. The sample carries roughly 200,000 clones, approximately 89% recorded once. This chain joins TRBV19 and TRBJ1-1, with TRBD1 as a possible D gene (5 bases). Sequenced input: peripheral blood. This TCR derives from an older woman with acute or convalescent COVID-19. The CDR3 region is CASSILDSEAFF. The CDR3 DNA reads TGTGCCAGTAGTATCCTAGACAGTGAAGCTTTCTTT.